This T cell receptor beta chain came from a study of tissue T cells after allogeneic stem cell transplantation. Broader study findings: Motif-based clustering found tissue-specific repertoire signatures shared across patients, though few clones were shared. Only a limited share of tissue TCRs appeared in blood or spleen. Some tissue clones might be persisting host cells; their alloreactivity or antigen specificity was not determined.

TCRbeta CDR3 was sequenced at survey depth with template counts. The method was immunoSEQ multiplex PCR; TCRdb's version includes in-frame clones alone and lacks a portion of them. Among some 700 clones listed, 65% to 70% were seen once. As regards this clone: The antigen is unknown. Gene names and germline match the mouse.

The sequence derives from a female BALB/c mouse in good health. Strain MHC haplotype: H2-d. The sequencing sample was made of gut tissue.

CDR3 bases read: TGTGCCAGCAGTGGGGGACAAAATAATTCGCCCCTCTAC. Its protein product is CASSGGQNNSPLY. The CDR3 reads in full as CASSGGQNNSPLYF. The chain uses TRBV13-1 and TRBJ1-6; D is perhaps TRBD1 (6 bases). The read ends 1 residue before the CDR3 terminus; that terminus is restored from the germline J gene. TRBJ1-6 is an open reading frame, and its role is uncertain. The V end lost 3 bases, the J end lost 5 bases, and 9 bases lay between the germline ends. Germline V lookup: CDR1 NSHNY, CDR2 SYGAGN. The length of the CDR3 is 14 residues.